The present T cell receptor beta chain was sequenced within a study of early T cells in non-severe SARS-CoV-2 infection. Study-level background: Investigators sequenced bulk RNA drawn from unsorted whole blood, and chains remained unpaired. Whole-study findings and limits: CD4 and private specificities were missed by VDJdb matching, which favored anti-spike CD8 responses.

Individually, cDNA molecules had unique molecular identifiers attached to them. In TCRdb, the 5' RACE reads were re-called with MiXCR into one record per CDR3 protein. The profile covers roughly 35,000 distinct CDR3 sequences, with about 8.2% appearing a single time and around 14% taken by the ten largest. With respect to this clonotype: The antigen is unknown.

Sequencing was carried out using whole blood. This receptor was obtained from an adult who was a healthcare worker with PCR-confirmed SARS-CoV-2 infection or an uninfected control (not recorded which).

The CDR3 DNA sequence: TGTGCCAGCAGTTCCCAAGGGACAGATACGCAGTATTTT. Translating it yields CASSSQGTDTQYF. J is TRBJ2-3 and V is TRBV7-9; no reliable D call. Trimming removed 6 bases from V and 3 bases from J, with 10 bases in between. Germline-derived CDR1 and CDR2 are SEHNR and FQNEAQ (reference sequence). The CDR3 sequence is 13 residues long.